What follows is one T cell receptor (beta chain) and its context. The sample belongs to a study of shared clonotypes between healthy human individuals. CCR7-negative CD45RA+ TemRA cells were combined with CD45RO+ cells to form CD8 memory. The CDR3 length is 12 residues. Trimming took off 0 bases at V and 5 bases at J, with 5 bases between the two ends. The germline V gene has CDR1 SGDLS and CDR2 YYNGEE. Some clones are missing from TCRdb's copy, which holds only in-frame ones; the method was immunoSEQ multiplex PCR. The repertoire holds a few hundred thousand clones, with over 75% as singletons. What was sequenced was memory CD8+ T cells sorted from blood. Subset of the sample: CD45RO+ cells pooled with CCR7-negative TemRA cells. The source of this sequence is a man aged 18-30 years in good health. V is TRBV9 and J is TRBJ2-5; D is ambiguous. The CDR3 spells CASSVESETQYF. The DNA for the CDR3 is TGTGCCAGCAGCGTAGAGTCGGAGACCCAGTACTTC.